This T cell receptor (beta chain) derives from a study of blood T cells in healthy people across ages. This clonotype was recorded many times. Antigen unknown. V was clipped by 0 bases and J by 0 bases, with 10 bases between them. Germline CDR1 ENHRY, CDR2 SYGVKD. CDR3 length: 16 amino acids. Primed by a sample-barcoded 5' primer and a J-beta primer mix, a second PCR proceeded for about 6 to 11 cycles. TCRdb ran MiXCR on the 5' RACE reads and lists one entry per CDR3 protein. Of about 930,000 distinct CDR3 sequences listed, 25% to 35% are singletons. Study-wide results and limits: There was no known CMV status for donors, so expanded clonotype changes were possibly confounded. Diversity was higher, and naive CD4+ cells more numerous, in long-lived donors than in aged donors.

This sample also appeared in a second study, on T cells of mothers and their children. That investigation notes: The study sampled a few healthy Caucasian mothers and their six children. There were over 9.5 million TCR beta CDR3 reads from each mother and roughly 3 million from each child.

Sequenced input: blood. The V gene is TRBV10-3, the J gene TRBJ2-3; no clear D gene. The receptor's source is a middle-aged woman in good health. Written as DNA, the CDR3 is TGTGCCATCAGTGAGTCGGTAGCTCCGAGCACAGATACGCAGTATTTT. Its translation: CAISESVAPSTDTQYF.